This T cell receptor beta chain was observed in a study of OX40 agonist ivuxolimab in advanced cancers. Whole-study context: Dose-escalation patients' cancers were hepatocellular carcinoma, melanoma, renal cell or head and neck cancer. Patients achieving partial responses numbered three: one hepatocellular carcinoma case and two cutaneous melanoma cases.

A remark on this clone: The antigen is not known.

Germline CDR1 and CDR2: MDHEN and SYDVKM. V trimming: 9 bases; J trimming: 9 bases; junction bases outside the gene matches: 8. CDR3 length: 14 amino acids. Findings and limits, study-wide: More expanded clones were seen, on average, in CD8+ T cells than in CD4+.

It was autoimmune disease history or systemic immunosuppression that excluded patients. The data were produced by immunoSEQ multiplex PCR, yet TCRdb's version contains in-frame clones alone and is incomplete. The sample shows roughly 61,000 clones, 88% of them seen only once. Material: CD4+ or CD8+ T cells sorted from blood, obtained in a trial of the OX40 agonist ivuxolimab. The TCR comes from an adult with an advanced solid tumor such as melanoma, head and neck, liver or kidney cancer. The J gene is TRBJ1-6, the V gene TRBV28; 10 bases match TRBD1. The CDR3 bases are TGTGCCAGTGAACCGGGACAGGGGACTTCACCCCTCCACTTT. This gives the protein CASEPGQGTSPLHF.